This TCR beta chain is from a study of blood T cell repertoires in COVID-19. The wider study: Sites across the United States, Italy and Spain contributed samples from acute and convalescent COVID-19. T cells, B-cell-depleted T cells, or PBMCs supplied cDNA or gDNA.

This clone was found a few times. Trimming removed 6 bases at V and 0 bases at J, with 6 bases between. The CDR3 loop spans 13 amino acids. The germline V gene has CDR1 ENHRY and CDR2 SYGVKD. Cohort allocation depended upon clinical history that participants reported. In the source study's methods: Quantification of nucleated cells was approximated via reference gene primer amplification. The method was immunoSEQ multiplex PCR; TCRdb's version includes in-frame clones alone and lacks a portion of them. V and J calls and clone size come straight from that table; D and trimming were deduced from the DNA. The sample yields about 250,000 clones, 89% seen once.

Material: PBMCs or T cells enriched from blood (not recorded which). The chain uses TRBV10-3 and TRBJ1-3, with no clear D. The TCR originated in a woman in her 30s with acute COVID-19. Written as DNA, the CDR3 is TGTGCCATCAGCCGGGACTCTGGAAACACCATATATTTT. Its translation is CAISRDSGNTIYF.